The 27 T cell receptor beta chains in this list originate from one sample, sequenced in a study of tissue T cells after allogeneic stem cell transplantation (dated 2022 in TCRdb). The receptor library was made with the immunoSEQ multiplex PCR assay. The source is immuneACCESS, and TCRdb retained only in-frame sequences with V and J called. Part of the clones is not carried over; for the studies checked, unresolved V genes explain less than half of this, and the remainder is unexplained. For this sample the table gives approximately 45,000 clones, of which 73% were detected only once. The ten largest make up 0.5% to 0.65% of the sample. The sample consisted of sorted cells pooled from one or two spleens. The receptors originated from a pool of C57BL/6 mice in good health.

Note on this clone: Mouse gene names and germline throughout. The read falls 1 residue short of the CDR3 end, and the missing part is taken from the germline J gene. V and J are TRBV14 and TRBJ1-1; D is unresolved. The CDR3 has 12 residues. CDR1 and CDR2 from the germline V gene are SGHDT and FRDEAV. V lost 5 bases to trimming and J lost 5 bases, with 10 bases between them. The sequenced part of the CDR3 DNA is TGTGCCAGCAGCCCACTGTGGACAGAAGTCTTC. Protein sequence: CASSPLWTEVF. The whole CDR3 reads CASSPLWTEVFF.

A note on this clone: Gene names and germline refer to mouse. Read data end 1 residue before the CDR3 end; the end is taken from the germline J gene. The chain is built from TRBV26 and TRBJ2-5, with D uncertain. V shed 2 bases and J shed 0 bases, with 6 bases lying between them. The CDR3 has 14 amino acids. Germline V gene sequence: CDR1 KGHPV, CDR2 FQNQEV (reference sequence). The CDR3 spells CASSLLRNQDTQYF. The covered CDR3 bases are TGTGCCAGCAGTCTGCTCAGGAACCAAGACACCCAGTAC. Supplemented by reference TRBV26 and TRBJ2-5, the full variable domain reads NSKVIQTPRYLVKGQGQKAKMRCIPEKGHPVVFWYQQNKNNEFKFLINFQNQEVLQQIDMTEKRFSAECPSNSPCSLEIQSSEAGDSALYLCASSLLRNQDTQYFGPGTRLLVL.

A word on this clone: Mouse gene names and germline throughout. The CDR3 goes on 1 residue after the read ends, and that part is filled in from the germline J gene. The J gene is TRBJ2-5, the V gene TRBV26, with D possibly matching TRBD1 (5 bases). This CDR3 spans 14 amino acids. The germline V gene has CDR1 KGHPV and CDR2 FQNQEV (reference sequence). V dropped 0 bases and J dropped 2 bases, with 6 bases sitting between them. The CDR3: CASSLSRAQDTQYF. The covered CDR3 bases are TGTGCCAGCAGTCTGTCCAGGGCCCAAGACACCCAGTAC.

As regards this clone: The gene names here belong to mouse. The read ends 1 residue early relative to the CDR3; the germline J gene fills the gap. This chain links TRBV16 with TRBJ1-1, with TRBD1 as a possible D gene (6 bases). Germline CDR1 reads SGHSA; CDR2 reads FRNQAP. V shed 1 base and J shed 1 base, with 7 bases lying between them. CDR3 length equals 14 residues. The sequenced part of the CDR3 DNA is TGTGCAAGCAGCTTAGGGACAGTAAACACAGAAGTCTTC. Translation: CASSLGTVNTEVF. The whole CDR3 sequence is CASSLGTVNTEVFF.

To note about this clone: Germline and genes: mouse. From the germline J gene comes the end of the CDR3, since the read stops 1 residue before it. The gene calls are TRBV13-1 and TRBJ1-4; no clear D. V lost 4 bases and J 1 base, leaving 8 bases between the germline ends. The CDR3 contains 14 residues. Germline V gene lookup returns CDR1 NSHNY and CDR2 SYGAGN. The CDR3: CASSPTHSNERLFF. The covered CDR3 bases are TGTGCCAGCAGTCCGACACATTCCAACGAAAGATTATTT. Variable domain in full (rest from reference TRBV13-1 and TRBJ1-4): EAAVTQSPRNKVTVTGGNVTLSCRQTNSHNYMYWYRQDTGHGLRLIHYSYGAGNLRIGDVPDGYKATRTTQEDFFLLLELASPSQTSLYFCASSPTHSNERLFFGHGTKLSVL.

For this clone: The gene names here belong to mouse. CDR3 residues: CAWSRPVNSYNSPLYF. CDR3 bases read: TGTGCCTGGAGTCGTCCAGTAAATTCCTATAATTCGCCCCTCTAC. The genes are TRBV31 and TRBJ1-6, with unresolved D. The DNA ends 1 residue before the CDR3 does, and the rest of the CDR3 is filled in from the germline J gene. TRBJ1-6 is flagged as an ORF with uncertain function. The CDR3 is 16 residues long. The germline V and J ends were trimmed by 1 base and 0 bases, with 10 bases remaining between them. The germline CDR1 and CDR2 sequences are GKSSPN and SITVG.

On this clone itself: The gene symbols are mouse symbols. The read ends 1 residue before the CDR3 terminus; that terminus is restored from the germline J gene. This chain uses TRBV17 with TRBJ1-4, with TRBD1 as a possible D gene (6 bases). Germline V gene data show CDR1 as MNHDT and CDR2 as YYDKIL. Trimming stripped 5 bases from V and 3 bases from J, with 7 bases between. CDR3 size: 13 residues. The CDR3: CASSQGTNERLFF. The sequenced CDR3 bases are TGTGCTAGCAGTCAGGGGACCAACGAAAGATTATTT. Supplemented by reference TRBV17 and TRBJ1-4, the full variable domain reads DTTVKQNPRYKLARVGKPVNLICSQTMNHDTMYWYQKKPNQAPKLLLFYYDKILNREADTFEKFQSSRPNNSFCSLYIGSAGLEYSAMYLCASSQGTNERLFFGHGTKLSVL.

This clone was seen just once. Gene and germline names: mouse. CDR3: CASGGGYYAEQFF. The covered CDR3 bases are TGTGCCAGCGGTGGCGGGTACTATGCTGAGCAGTTC. The genes are TRBV13-2 and TRBJ2-1, with D uncertain. The CDR3 goes on 1 residue after the read ends, and that part is filled in from the germline J gene. The length of the CDR3 is 13 residues. Germline V CDR1 and CDR2: NNHNN, SYGAGS (reference sequence). The V and J ends lost 3 bases and 2 bases respectively, with 6 bases between them.

This clone was seen a few times. Mouse gene names and germline throughout. The read terminates 1 residue before the CDR3 end, so the remaining end is supplied by the germline J gene. The chain recombines TRBV13-2 with TRBJ2-1, with TRBD2 identical over 10 bases. Losses at the gene ends were 0 bases for V and 7 bases for J; bases not matched to a gene: 7. The CDR3 runs to 16 residues. From germline, CDR1 is NNHNN and CDR2 SYGAGS (reference sequence). This CDR3 is CASGDAAGGARAEQFF. The CDR3 DNA, read in part, is TGTGCCAGCGGTGATGCGGCTGGGGGGGCGAGAGCTGAGCAGTTC.

With regard to this clone: Gene names and germline match the mouse. Here the CDR3 reads CASSIVRGAEQFF. CDR3 DNA (partial): TGTGCCAGCAGTATAGTCAGGGGGGCTGAGCAGTTC. The chain combines TRBV19 with TRBJ2-1; 7 bases fit TRBD1. The CDR3 end falls 1 residue outside the read, so it is completed with the germline J gene. With 0 bases clipped from V and 7 bases from J, the junction kept 1 base outside the gene matches. This CDR3 contains 13 residues. Germline V gene lookup returns CDR1 FNHDT and CDR2 SITEND (reference sequence).

Comment on this clone: Gene names denote mouse genes. The CDR3 end lies 1 residue beyond the end of the read and is filled in from the germline J gene. The sample has other DNA sequences that encode this CDR3 too. The J gene is TRBJ2-3, the V gene TRBV20; 8 bases are a match to TRBD1. In germline, CDR1 is GFQATS, CDR2 STVNSAI. This CDR3 has 13 amino acids. J gave up 0 bases and V 5 bases, and 1 base lay outside the gene matches. Incomplete CDR3 DNA: TGTGGTGCTCGACAGGGGAGTGCAGAAACGCTGTAT. This codes for CGARQGSAETLY. The entire CDR3 reads CGARQGSAETLYF.

Of note for this clone: Each gene name is a mouse one. The CDR3 is cut off 1 residue early in the read; its end comes from the germline J gene. The chain couples TRBV1 to TRBJ1-6; D unresolved. TRBJ1-6 is an open reading frame whose function is uncertain. V was pared by 0 bases and J by 8 bases, with 2 bases between. Germline values: CDR1 NSQYPW, CDR2 LRSPGD (reference sequence). The CDR3 length is 12 residues. CDR3 bases read: TGCACCTGCAGTGCAGATCATTCGCCCCTCTAC. Its protein is CTCSADHSPLY. The CDR3 as a whole reads CTCSADHSPLYF.

As to this clone: The gene symbols are mouse symbols. The read ends 1 residue early relative to the CDR3; the germline J gene fills the gap. The V call is TRBV13-3, the J call TRBJ1-2; D may be TRBD1 (5 bases). V was pared by 3 bases and J by 4 bases, with 13 bases between. The germline V gene has CDR1 NNHDY and CDR2 SYVADS. CDR3 length: 14 amino acids. The sequenced CDR3 bases are TGTGCCAGCAGTGGCCGGGACGGGGGCTCCGACTACACC. This encodes CASSGRDGGSDYT. The full CDR3 protein is CASSGRDGGSDYTF.

Comment on this clone: Gene names denote mouse genes. The read comes to an end 1 residue before the CDR3 does, leaving the germline J gene to fill in the end. The chain combines TRBV13-1 with TRBJ1-5, with D uncertain. From germline, CDR1 is NSHNY and CDR2 SYGAGN. The CDR3 extends over 16 amino acids. The V end was cut by 0 bases, the J end by 3 bases, with 13 bases between. CDR3 DNA, as far as it was read: TGTGCCAGCAGTGATGTTGGGAAGTTTGGCAACCAGGCTCCGCTT. It translates to CASSDVGKFGNQAPL. The CDR3 as a whole reads CASSDVGKFGNQAPLF.

As for this clone: Gene labels here are mouse ones. The sequenced fragment ends 1 residue before the CDR3 boundary, so the rest is inferred from the germline J gene. The same CDR3 also results from other DNA sequences found in this sample. This rearrangement joins TRBV20 to TRBJ1-6; D remains unclear. TRBJ1-6 is an ORF, with its function uncertain. Germline V gene sequence: CDR1 GFQATS, CDR2 STVNSAI. CDR3 length: 14 amino acids. V was pared by 1 base and J by 1 base, with 5 bases between. CDR3 region: CGARGGSYNSPLYF. The sequenced part of the CDR3 DNA is TGTGGTGCTAGGGGCGGATCCTATAATTCGCCCCTCTAC.

Regarding this clone: Gene names are the mouse ones. The sequence runs out 1 residue before the end of the CDR3; the remainder is reconstructed from the germline J gene. The chain uses TRBV1 and TRBJ1-6, with D possibly matching TRBD1 (6 bases). TRBJ1-6 is noted as an ORF with a role that remains uncertain. V was shortened by 4 bases and J by 7 bases, with 11 bases between the two germline ends. CDR3 length equals 14 residues. Germline CDR1 reads NSQYPW; CDR2 reads LRSPGD (reference sequence). The covered CDR3 bases are TGCACCTGCAGTGAACAGGGTGAGAATTCGCCCCTCTAC. Translating it yields CTCSEQGENSPLY. The entire CDR3 sequence reads CTCSEQGENSPLYF.

About this clone: The genes are named according to mouse. The read halts 1 residue ahead of the CDR3 end, with the missing end drawn from the germline J gene. The V and J genes are TRBV1 and TRBJ1-1; TRBD1 matches 10 bases. The CDR3 is 15 residues long. Germline lookup yields CDR1 NSQYPW and CDR2 LRSPGD (reference sequence). The J segment lost 4 bases and the V segment lost 2 bases, leaving 4 bases of the junction unmatched. The CDR3 sequence is CTCSATTGGGTEVFF. CDR3 DNA, as far as it was read: TGCACCTGCAGTGCAACGACAGGGGGCGGCACAGAAGTCTTC. Full variable domain (rest looked up from reference TRBV1 and TRBJ1-1): VTLLEQNPRWRLVPRGQAVNLRCILKNSQYPWMSWYQQDLQKQLQWLFTLRSPGDKEVKSLPGADYLATRVTDTELRLQVANMSQGRTLYCTCSATTGGGTEVFFGKGTRLTVV.

Worth noting for this clone: Mouse gene names and germline throughout. The CDR3 end is not reached by the read, which stops 1 residue before it; the germline J gene fills it in. The V gene is TRBV31, the J gene TRBJ2-7; 8 positions agree with TRBD2. V was clipped by 0 bases and J by 1 base; unmatched bases: 5. This CDR3 spans 15 amino acids. Germline CDR1 reads GKSSPN; CDR2 reads SITVG. The CDR3 spells CAWSLGGRDSYEQYF. The CDR3 DNA, read in part, is TGTGCCTGGAGTCTGGGGGGGCGCGATTCCTATGAACAGTAC.

Concerning this clone: The gene names here belong to mouse. The DNA ends 1 residue before the CDR3 does, and the rest of the CDR3 is filled in from the germline J gene. The chain couples TRBV20 to TRBJ2-3; no reliable D call. The CDR3 runs 13 residues. Trimming left V 3 bases short and J 0 bases short, with 7 bases between. Germline values: CDR1 GFQATS, CDR2 STVNSAI. CDR3 loop: CGARQASAETLYF. The sequenced CDR3 bases are TGTGGTGCTAGACAAGCTAGTGCAGAAACGCTGTAT.

On this clone itself: Genes here carry mouse names. The CDR3 extends 1 residue past the end of the read, so its final part is completed from the germline J gene. The J gene is TRBJ1-5, the V gene TRBV13-1, with D maybe TRBD1 (5 bases). The CDR3 loop spans 13 amino acids. Germline CDR1 is NSHNY and CDR2 is SYGAGN. V was clipped by 4 bases and J by 1 base, with 6 bases between them. The CDR3 bases that were read are TGTGCCAGCAGTAGACAGAACAACCAGGCTCCGCTT. This sequence encodes CASSRQNNQAPL. The CDR3, in full, reads CASSRQNNQAPLF. Full variable domain (rest looked up from reference TRBV13-1 and TRBJ1-5): EAAVTQSPRNKVTVTGGNVTLSCRQTNSHNYMYWYRQDTGHGLRLIHYSYGAGNLRIGDVPDGYKATRTTQEDFFLLLELASPSQTSLYFCASSRQNNQAPLFGEGTRLSVL.

Note on this clone: Mouse names are used for the genes. CDR3 DNA, as far as it was read: TGTGCCAGCAGCTCCAGGGGGGTCAACGAAAGATTATTT. It is translated as CASSSRGVNERLF. The entire CDR3 sequence reads CASSSRGVNERLFF. The gene calls are TRBV4 and TRBJ1-4, with TRBD1 matching over 7 bases. The DNA ends 1 residue before the CDR3 does, and the rest of the CDR3 is filled in from the germline J gene. The CDR3 consists of 14 residues. Trimming at V came to 4 bases and at J to 4 bases, leaving 3 bases not matched to a gene. From germline, CDR1 is LGHDT and CDR2 YNNKQL (reference sequence).

As for this clone: Gene and germline names: mouse. The read terminates 1 residue before the CDR3 end, so the remaining end is supplied by the germline J gene. The genes are TRBV13-2 and TRBJ2-3, with 8 nucleotides matching TRBD2. There are 14 residues in the CDR3. Unmatched junction bases numbered 4, after V lost 5 bases and J lost 2 bases. CDR1 NNHNN and CDR2 SYGAGS come from the germline V gene (reference sequence). Incomplete CDR3 DNA: TGTGCCAGCGGCGAACTGGGGGTTGCAGAAACGCTGTAT. The encoded protein is CASGELGVAETLY. The full CDR3 sequence reads CASGELGVAETLYF.

This clone was counted only a few times. These gene names are mouse names. The read is 1 residue too short to cover the CDR3 end, so that end is filled in from the germline J gene. The rearrangement links TRBV3 to TRBJ1-5; D is undetermined. Germline V gene sequence: CDR1 SNHLY, CDR2 FYNGKV (reference sequence). CDR3 length: 13 amino acids. The germline V and J ends were trimmed by 1 base and 0 bases, with 1 base remaining between them. This CDR3 is CASSLDNNQAPLF. Partial CDR3 DNA: TGTGCCAGCAGCTTAGATAACAACCAGGCTCCGCTT.

Worth noting for this clone: Gene names and germline match the mouse. The CDR3 end lies 1 residue beyond the end of the read and is filled in from the germline J gene. Other DNA variants within this sample encode the same CDR3. The chain couples TRBV2 to TRBJ2-5, with D unclear. CDR1 is LGHNA, CDR2 YSYQKL, per germline. This CDR3 is built from 12 residues. V gave up 0 bases and J gave up 6 bases, with 4 bases separating them. The CDR3 sequence: CASSQERDTQYF. The DNA read from the CDR3 is TGTGCCAGCAGCCAAGAACGGGACACCCAGTAC.

With regard to this clone: The genes and germline here are from mouse. The read terminates 1 residue before the CDR3 end, so the remaining end is supplied by the germline J gene. The gene calls are TRBV19 and TRBJ2-5, with D possibly TRBD2 on 6 matching bases. Germline lookup yields CDR1 FNHDT and CDR2 SITEND (reference sequence). Trimming stripped 0 bases from V and 6 bases from J, with 8 bases between. The CDR3 length is 13 residues. The CDR3 sequence: CASSIVGEDTQYF. The part of the CDR3 DNA that was read is TGTGCCAGCAGTATAGTGGGGGAGGACACCCAGTAC.

Details on this clone: Gene names denote mouse genes. The read gets to within 1 residue of the CDR3 end, and the germline J gene fills in the rest. This chain joins TRBV31 and TRBJ2-7; the match to TRBD2 covers 8 bases. CDR3 length: 15 residues. V lost 3 bases to trimming and J lost 2 bases; unmatched junction nucleotides: 9. The V gene's germline CDR1 is GKSSPN and CDR2 SITVG. The CDR3 loop is CAWRLLLGGTYEQYF. The sequenced part of the CDR3 DNA is TGTGCCTGGAGGCTCCTCCTGGGGGGCACCTATGAACAGTAC.

Concerning this clone: The listed genes are named as in mouse. The CDR3 extends 1 residue past the end of the read, so its final part is completed from the germline J gene. V is TRBV13-3 and J is TRBJ2-5, with D possibly matching TRBD1 (6 bases). The CDR3 totals 14 residues. Germline CDR1 is NNHDY and CDR2 is SYVADS. V lost 0 bases, J lost 5 bases, and 10 bases lay in between. This CDR3 reads CASSDERGRDTQYF. The CDR3 DNA, read in part, is TGTGCCAGCAGTGATGAGAGGGGGAGAGACACCCAGTAC.